These T cell receptor beta chains were read from a single sample in a study of cytomegalovirus exposure and HLA in healthy donors. Method: immunoSEQ multiplex PCR; TCRdb's copy keeps in-frame clones and lacks some. The sample comprises 120,000 or so clones, approximately 83% of which are singletons, and more than 3.5% rests with the top ten. The sequenced sample was PBMCs. These TCRs come from a middle-aged woman in good health and CMV-seropositive. Both conserved end residues are part of each CDR3. A D gene is named only where the DNA matches it firmly. For some rows the clone size is stated as once, few or many, or as a class when expanded; others skip it.

J gene: TRBJ1-4
V gene: TRBV5-1
D gene: TRBD1
clone size: .
CDR3 DNA: TGCGCCAGCAGCCCGACAGGGGGTGAAAAACTGTTTTTT
CDR3 protein: CASSPTGGEKLFF

J gene: TRBJ2-1
V gene: TRBV18
D gene: TRBD2
clone size: few
CDR3 DNA: TGTGCCAGCTCACCACTCGGGCTAGCGGGATCCTACAATGAGCAGTTCTTC
CDR3 protein: CASSPLGLAGSYNEQFF

J gene: TRBJ2-7
V gene: TRBV27
D gene: .
clone size: .
CDR3 DNA: TGTGCCAGCAGCCTCGGCTACGAGCAGTACTTC
CDR3 protein: CASSLGYEQYF

J gene: TRBJ1-5
V gene: TRBV6-1
D gene: TRBD1
clone size: .
CDR3 DNA: TGTGCCAGCAATCTCGACAGGGGGAATCAGCCCCAGCATTTT
CDR3 protein: CASNLDRGNQPQHF

J gene: TRBJ1-5
V gene: TRBV7-8
D gene: .
clone size: .
CDR3 DNA: TGTGCCAGCAGCTTAGAGGAGGGCCAGCCCCAGCATTTT
CDR3 protein: CASSLEEGQPQHF

J gene: TRBJ2-3
V gene: TRBV7-9
D gene: TRBD1
clone size: .
CDR3 DNA: TGTGCCAGCAGCCCCTGGACAGGGGGAGGTACGCAGTATTTT
CDR3 protein: CASSPWTGGGTQYF

J gene: TRBJ2-7
V gene: TRBV11-2
D gene: TRBD2
clone size: .
CDR3 DNA: TGTGCCAGCAGCCCGCGGGCAGGAGGACTAGCGGGAGTAGGTAGGGAGCAGTACTTC
CDR3 protein: CASSPRAGGLAGVGREQYF

J gene: TRBJ1-1
V gene: TRBV11-2
D gene: .
clone size: .
CDR3 DNA: TGTGCCAGCAGCTTCGGGGGAAACACTGAAGCTTTCTTT
CDR3 protein: CASSFGGNTEAFF

J gene: TRBJ2-5
V gene: TRBV12-5
D gene: .
clone size: .
CDR3 DNA: TGTGCTAGTGGTTCCGGAGATGGGGCCGGCCAAGAGACCCAGTACTTC
CDR3 protein: CASGSGDGAGQETQYF

J gene: TRBJ2-7
V gene: TRBV7-9
D gene: TRBD2
clone size: .
CDR3 DNA: TGTGCCAGCAGCTTAGGGGTAGCGGGAGGTTCCTACGAGCAGTACTTC
CDR3 protein: CASSLGVAGGSYEQYF

J gene: TRBJ1-5
V gene: TRBV4-1
D gene: .
clone size: .
CDR3 DNA: TGCGCCAGCAGCCAGACCCCTGGGGGGGCTCAGCCCCAGCATTTT
CDR3 protein: CASSQTPGGAQPQHF

J gene: TRBJ2-6
V gene: TRBV7-3
D gene: .
clone size: .
CDR3 DNA: TGTGCCAGCGGTAGCGATAAGGCTGGGGCCAACGTCCTGACTTTC
CDR3 protein: CASGSDKAGANVLTF

J gene: TRBJ2-3
V gene: TRBV6-6
D gene: TRBD2
clone size: .
CDR3 DNA: TGTGCCAGCAGTTACTCGAGTCTAGCGGGAGTTGGGACGCAGTATTTT
CDR3 protein: CASSYSSLAGVGTQYF

J gene: TRBJ2-2
V gene: TRBV5-1
D gene: .
clone size: .
CDR3 DNA: TGCGCCAGCAGCTTGAGGGCGGGCCTCCTGACCACCGGGGAGCTGTTTTTT
CDR3 protein: CASSLRAGLLTTGELFF

J gene: TRBJ1-4
V gene: TRBV25-1
D gene: .
clone size: .
CDR3 DNA: TGTGCCAGTAACAGGGCATTTAATGAAAAACTGTTTTTT
CDR3 protein: CASNRAFNEKLFF

J gene: TRBJ2-7
V gene: TRBV20-1
D gene: .
clone size: once
CDR3 DNA: TGCAGTGCACTAGGGAGGTACTTC
CDR3 protein: CSALGRYF

J gene: TRBJ1-1
V gene: TRBV28
D gene: TRBD1
clone size: .
CDR3 DNA: TGTGCCAGCAGTGGTATCGGGACAGCCCTCCTAGGGACTGAAGCTTTCTTT
CDR3 protein: CASSGIGTALLGTEAFF

J gene: TRBJ2-2
V gene: TRBV30
D gene: .
clone size: .
CDR3 DNA: TGTGCCTGGAATGTTGGGGCCCCCGTCTCCGGGGAGCTGTTTTTT
CDR3 protein: CAWNVGAPVSGELFF

J gene: TRBJ1-2
V gene: TRBV29-1
D gene: .
clone size: .
CDR3 DNA: TGCAGCGCCCAGGGCTACACCTTC
CDR3 protein: CSAQGYTF

J gene: TRBJ2-5
V gene: TRBV28
D gene: .
clone size: .
CDR3 DNA: TGTGCCAGCAGTTTCGGGCAGGGTCTCCAAGAGACCCAGTACTTC
CDR3 protein: CASSFGQGLQETQYF

J gene: TRBJ2-5
V gene: TRBV6-4
D gene: .
clone size: .
CDR3 DNA: TGTGCCAGCAGTGAGAGGCAAGAGACCCAGTACTTC
CDR3 protein: CASSERQETQYF

J gene: TRBJ2-7
V gene: TRBV4-3
D gene: .
clone size: .
CDR3 DNA: TGCGCCAGCAGCCAAGATAGCGGACTCCGCTACGAGCAGTACTTC
CDR3 protein: CASSQDSGLRYEQYF

J gene: TRBJ2-7
V gene: TRBV9
D gene: TRBD2
clone size: once
CDR3 DNA: TGTGCCAGCAGCCCCCGGACTAGCGGGACCTACGAGCAGTACTTC
CDR3 protein: CASSPRTSGTYEQYF

J gene: TRBJ2-7
V gene: TRBV5-1
D gene: TRBD2
clone size: .
CDR3 DNA: TGCGCCAGCACCTTAGCGGGAGGGCCTTTTTCTTCCGAGCAGTACTTC
CDR3 protein: CASTLAGGPFSSEQYF

J gene: TRBJ2-2
V gene: TRBV5-6
D gene: TRBD2
clone size: .
CDR3 DNA: TGTGCCAGCAGCTATACCAGCGGGATCGCCGGGGAGCTGTTTTTT
CDR3 protein: CASSYTSGIAGELFF

J gene: TRBJ2-7
V gene: TRBV7-2
D gene: .
clone size: .
CDR3 DNA: TGTGCCAGCAGCTCGACAGGTATGGCCTACGAGCAGTACTTC
CDR3 protein: CASSSTGMAYEQYF

J gene: TRBJ2-7
V gene: TRBV7-2
D gene: TRBD1
clone size: few
CDR3 DNA: TGTGCCAGCAGCCCTCGCAGGGGGTATTTGTACGAGCAGTACTTC
CDR3 protein: CASSPRRGYLYEQYF

J gene: TRBJ2-1
V gene: TRBV7-6
D gene: TRBD2
clone size: .
CDR3 DNA: TGTGCCAGCAGCTTAGAGTCGGGGCGGGGGAGCTACAATGAGCAGTTCTTC
CDR3 protein: CASSLESGRGSYNEQFF

J gene: TRBJ2-1
V gene: TRBV29-1
D gene: .
clone size: .
CDR3 DNA: TGCAGCGTTGGGGGGGGGAGTGCAGGGGTTGAGCAGTTCTTC
CDR3 protein: CSVGGGSAGVEQFF

J gene: TRBJ2-1
V gene: TRBV7-3
D gene: TRBD2
clone size: .
CDR3 DNA: TGTGCCAGCAGCTTAATACCGGGACTAGGGCGCAATGAGCAGTTCTTC
CDR3 protein: CASSLIPGLGRNEQFF

J gene: TRBJ1-1
V gene: TRBV6-5
D gene: TRBD1
clone size: .
CDR3 DNA: TGTGCCAGCAGTAACAGGGGGCAGGCAACTGAAGCTTTCTTT
CDR3 protein: CASSNRGQATEAFF

J gene: TRBJ2-1
V gene: TRBV27
D gene: .
clone size: .
CDR3 DNA: TGTGCCAGCAGTCCCCAGGGGTATAATGAGCAGTTCTTC
CDR3 protein: CASSPQGYNEQFF

J gene: TRBJ2-7
V gene: TRBV7-9
D gene: TRBD2
clone size: .
CDR3 DNA: TGTGCCAGCAGCTTTTTTGTAGCGGGAGACCTCTACGAGCAGTACTTC
CDR3 protein: CASSFFVAGDLYEQYF

J gene: TRBJ1-2
V gene: TRBV30
D gene: TRBD1
clone size: .
CDR3 DNA: TGTGCCTGGAGTGTACGCAGGACAGGGGGCCGGGGCTACACCTTC
CDR3 protein: CAWSVRRTGGRGYTF

J gene: TRBJ2-3
V gene: TRBV7-2
D gene: .
clone size: .
CDR3 DNA: TGTGCCAGCAGCCCTTTCCCCCGGGGCACAGATACGCAGTATTTT
CDR3 protein: CASSPFPRGTDTQYF

J gene: TRBJ1-3
V gene: TRBV29-1
D gene: TRBD1
clone size: .
CDR3 DNA: TGCAGCGCGTGGGACAGGGCCTCTGGAAACACCATATATTTT
CDR3 protein: CSAWDRASGNTIYF

J gene: TRBJ2-6
V gene: TRBV27
D gene: .
clone size: .
CDR3 DNA: TGTGCCAGCAGTGTCGACAGCTCTGGGGCCAACGTCCTGACTTTC
CDR3 protein: CASSVDSSGANVLTF

J gene: TRBJ2-7
V gene: TRBV30
D gene: TRBD1
clone size: .
CDR3 DNA: TGTGCCTGGAGCATCGGGACAGGGTTGAACGAGCAGTACTTC
CDR3 protein: CAWSIGTGLNEQYF

J gene: TRBJ2-2
V gene: TRBV19
D gene: TRBD2
clone size: once
CDR3 DNA: TGTGCCAGTAGTCTGCTAGCGGGAGCGTGGACCGGGGAGCTGTTTTTT
CDR3 protein: CASSLLAGAWTGELFF

J gene: TRBJ1-1
V gene: TRBV30
D gene: TRBD1
clone size: .
CDR3 DNA: TGTGCCTGGTGGGACAGGGGTATGAACACTGAAGCTTTCTTT
CDR3 protein: CAWWDRGMNTEAFF

J gene: TRBJ2-7
V gene: TRBV6-5
D gene: TRBD2
clone size: few
CDR3 DNA: TGTGCCAGCAGAAGGACTAGCGTCCACGAGCAGTACTTC
CDR3 protein: CASRRTSVHEQYF

J gene: TRBJ2-5
V gene: TRBV29-1
D gene: .
clone size: .
CDR3 DNA: TGCAGCGTCAAAGGGGCAGGGGCGGAGACCCAGTACTTC
CDR3 protein: CSVKGAGAETQYF

J gene: TRBJ1-1
V gene: TRBV7-2
D gene: .
clone size: .
CDR3 DNA: TGTGCCAGCAGCTTTTCTGTAGACACTGAAGCTTTCTTT
CDR3 protein: CASSFSVDTEAFF

J gene: TRBJ1-2
V gene: TRBV2
D gene: .
clone size: .
CDR3 DNA: TGTGCCAGCAGTGAAAACCGGGGCGGGACGAACTATGGCTACACCTTC
CDR3 protein: CASSENRGGTNYGYTF

J gene: TRBJ2-7
V gene: TRBV10-3
D gene: .
clone size: .
CDR3 DNA: TGTGCCATCAGTGAGTCAACTAGCTACGAGCAGTACTTC
CDR3 protein: CAISESTSYEQYF

J gene: TRBJ2-2
V gene: TRBV30
D gene: TRBD2
clone size: .
CDR3 DNA: TGTGCCTGGAGTGTAGCGGGAGTTGTAAGCGGGGAGCTGTTTTTT
CDR3 protein: CAWSVAGVVSGELFF

J gene: TRBJ1-2
V gene: TRBV30
D gene: TRBD1
clone size: .
CDR3 DNA: TGTGCCTGGAGTCGGACAGGGAGGGATGGCTACACCTTC
CDR3 protein: CAWSRTGRDGYTF

J gene: TRBJ2-1
V gene: TRBV14
D gene: .
clone size: .
CDR3 DNA: TGTGCCAGCAGTCGGACAGATGCGCCCTACAATGAGCAGTTCTTC
CDR3 protein: CASSRTDAPYNEQFF

J gene: TRBJ2-7
V gene: TRBV7-9
D gene: .
clone size: .
CDR3 DNA: TGTTCCAGCAGCCTTACTTCCGAGCAGTACTTC
CDR3 protein: CSSSLTSEQYF

J gene: TRBJ1-2
V gene: TRBV29-1
D gene: .
clone size: once
CDR3 DNA: TGCAGCGTTGAACGGGGGGACTATGGCTACACCTTC
CDR3 protein: CSVERGDYGYTF